Listed below are T cell receptor beta chains from one sample, sequenced in a study of blood T cell repertoires in COVID-19. Method: immunoSEQ multiplex PCR; TCRdb's copy keeps in-frame clones and lacks some. The sample lists 270,000 or so clones, 90% occurring once. Sample: peripheral blood. The source of these receptors is a woman aged 60-75 years with COVID-19, enrolled during active disease. The CDR3 runs from the conserved cysteine through the conserved F or W. Fields, in order: V gene, J gene, CDR3 protein.

V: TRBV7-3; J: TRBJ2-1; CDR3: CASSLKGFGQNSYNEQFF
V: TRBV7-9; J: TRBJ2-7; CDR3: CASSLMGQGDYEQYF
V: TRBV7-2; J: TRBJ2-7; CDR3: CATRQDSYEQYF
V: TRBV15; J: TRBJ1-2; CDR3: CATSRAGKGYGYTF
V: TRBV19; J: TRBJ1-1; CDR3: CASSSTGVTEAFF
V: TRBV9; J: TRBJ1-2; CDR3: CASSETGTPYGYTF
V: TRBV28; J: TRBJ1-2; CDR3: CASRPGQVHTYGYTF
V: TRBV5-1; J: TRBJ2-7; CDR3: CASSQPGTGFKDEQYF
V: TRBV7-9; J: TRBJ2-1; CDR3: CASSFEGDEQFF
V: TRBV30; J: TRBJ1-6; CDR3: CAWRGGGNSPLHF
V: TRBV21-1; J: TRBJ1-1; CDR3: CASSKEGGDHVNTEAFF
V: TRBV13; J: TRBJ2-3; CDR3: CASMIGFTDTQYF
V: TRBV7-9; J: TRBJ1-1; CDR3: CASSLMPSGYTEAFF
V: TRBV20-1; J: TRBJ2-2; CDR3: CSASASGYGELFF
V: TRBV3-1/TRBV3-2; J: TRBJ2-5; CDR3: CASSQDIRTLSEETQYF
V: TRBV3-1/TRBV3-2; J: TRBJ2-1; CDR3: CASSRSPSPVSYNEQFF
V: TRBV6-7; J: TRBJ2-7; CDR3: CASSYSRSTKLDYEQYF
V: TRBV24-1; J: TRBJ2-1; CDR3: CATSDLILAGGQAPYNEQFF